This record concerns one T cell receptor beta chain sequence. The source of the sample is a study of blood T cell repertoires in COVID-19. Only in-frame clones appear in the TCRdb table, and some are missing; sequencing was by immunoSEQ multiplex PCR. The data show around 190,000 clones, roughly 78% seen once. V lost 5 bases to trimming and J lost 4 bases, with 17 bases between them. This CDR3 has 14 residues. Germline V gene data show CDR1 as GTSNPN and CDR2 as SVGIG (reference sequence). This clonotype originated in a man in his 70s with active or convalescent COVID-19. The source material was peripheral blood. V gene TRBV30 combines with J gene TRBJ1-1; possible D gene TRBD1, 5 bases. The CDR3 protein is CAWSRGGAATEAFF. The DNA of the CDR3 is TGTGCCTGGTCACGGGGAGGGGCAGCCACTGAAGCTTTCTTT.